Listed below are T cell receptor beta chains from one sample, sequenced in a study of blood T cell repertoires in COVID-19. Using immunoSEQ multiplex PCR, the repertoire was profiled, and TCRdb retains in-frame clones only, with some absent. The sample lists around 240,000 clones, approximately 80% occurring once. Material: peripheral blood. Receptors originate from a woman aged 45-59 years with acute or convalescent COVID-19. Both conserved end residues are part of each CDR3. A D gene is named only where the DNA matches it firmly. Clone size is shown for a subset of rows, as once, few, many or a class of expanded clone.

j_call | v_call | clone_size | d_call | cdr3_aa | cdr3_nt
TRBJ2-3 | TRBV5-1 | NA | NA | CASSGEQAPTDTQYF | TGCGCCAGCAGTGGGGAACAGGCCCCCACTGATACGCAGTATTTT
TRBJ2-7 | TRBV2 | few | NA | CASSEAGSAPYEQYF | TGTGCCAGCAGTGAAGCGGGCTCTGCGCCCTACGAGCAGTACTTC
TRBJ1-3 | TRBV28 | few | TRBD1 | CASRPQGAGNTIYF | TGTGCCAGCAGACCGCAGGGGGCTGGAAACACCATATATTTT
TRBJ1-1 | TRBV10-2 | NA | TRBD1 | CASSKGTENTEAFF | TGCGCCAGCAGTAAGGGGACAGAGAACACTGAAGCTTTCTTT
TRBJ1-3 | TRBV28 | NA | TRBD1 | CASSTGGVVGNTIYF | TGTGCCAGCAGTACAGGGGGAGTAGTTGGAAACACCATATATTTT
TRBJ1-2 | TRBV18 | NA | NA | CASSPLIGVQEKDGYTF | TGTGCCAGCTCACCATTGATTGGAGTACAGGAAAAGGATGGCTACACCTTC
TRBJ2-7 | TRBV5-1 | NA | TRBD2 | CASSLDGGGGEQYF | TGCGCCAGCAGCTTGGATGGCGGGGGGGGCGAGCAGTACTTC
TRBJ2-7 | TRBV24-1 | NA | NA | CATSEGGFGEQYF | TGTGCCACCAGTGAAGGGGGTTTTGGCGAGCAGTACTTC
TRBJ1-6 | TRBV27 | NA | NA | CASGRDSPLHF | TGTGCCAGTGGCAGGGATTCACCCCTCCACTTT
TRBJ1-5 | TRBV7-9 | NA | NA | CASSQGYIKPQHF | TGTGCCAGCTCTCAGGGGTACATCAAGCCCCAGCATTTT
TRBJ2-7 | TRBV13 | NA | TRBD2 | CASSLMSSGGSGEQYF | TGTGCCAGCAGCTTAATGTCTAGCGGGGGGTCAGGTGAGCAGTACTTC
TRBJ2-1 | TRBV6-6 | NA | TRBD1 | CASRGTGGNEQFF | TGTGCCAGCCGCGGGACAGGGGGCAATGAGCAGTTCTTC
TRBJ1-2 | TRBV5-1 | NA | TRBD1 | CASSKRPGQDLYGYTF | TGCGCCAGCAGCAAGCGCCCGGGACAGGACCTCTATGGCTACACCTTC
TRBJ1-2 | TRBV12-3/TRBV12-4 | NA | NA | CASSSQITIGYTF | TGTGCCAGCAGTTCCCAAATAACTATTGGCTACACCTTC
TRBJ2-1 | TRBV4-1 | NA | TRBD1 | CASSQVEGQGRNEQFF | TGCGCCAGCAGCCAAGTAGAAGGACAGGGTCGGAATGAGCAGTTCTTC
TRBJ2-7 | TRBV28 | NA | NA | CASSLRSTYEQYF | TGTGCCAGCAGTCTCAGGTCCACCTACGAGCAGTACTTC
TRBJ2-3 | TRBV5-6 | NA | TRBD2 | CASSQPGGDTQYF | TGTGCCAGCAGCCAGCCCGGGGGGGATACGCAGTATTTT
TRBJ2-1 | TRBV6-5 | NA | NA | CASTSTSSGNEQFF | TGTGCCAGCACTTCCACTAGTTCGGGCAATGAGCAGTTCTTC
TRBJ1-2 | TRBV20-1 | NA | TRBD1 | CSASLDRAGYGYTF | TGCAGTGCTAGTTTGGACAGGGCGGGCTATGGCTACACCTTC
TRBJ2-1 | TRBV4-1 | NA | NA | CASSQVTLGRVNEQFF | TGCGCCAGCAGCCAAGTCACCCTGGGGCGTGTAAATGAGCAGTTCTTC
TRBJ2-7 | TRBV6-6 | NA | TRBD1 | CASTMGTGGYEQYF | TGTGCCAGCACCATGGGGACAGGGGGCTACGAGCAGTACTTC
TRBJ1-2 | TRBV4-2 | NA | NA | CASSQAQVHYGYTF | TGTGCCAGCAGCCAAGCGCAGGTCCACTATGGCTACACCTTC
TRBJ1-1 | TRBV19 | NA | TRBD1 | CASSNRGATTEAFF | TGTGCCAGTAGTAACAGGGGTGCGACCACTGAAGCTTTCTTT
TRBJ1-6 | TRBV10-2 | few | NA | CASLERGKNSPLHF | TGCGCCAGCCTGGAGAGAGGGAAAAATTCACCCCTCCACTTT
TRBJ1-5 | TRBV25-1 | NA | TRBD1 | CASSPGGQGYQPQHF | TGTGCCAGCAGTCCCGGGGGACAGGGTTACCAGCCCCAGCATTTT
TRBJ2-5 | TRBV11-2 | NA | TRBD2 | CASSQPQREGQETQYF | TGTGCCAGCAGCCAACCCCAGCGGGAGGGCCAAGAGACCCAGTACTTC
TRBJ1-5 | TRBV27 | NA | NA | CASRFRAGGNQPQHF | TGTGCCAGCAGATTCAGGGCGGGGGGAAATCAGCCCCAGCATTTT
TRBJ2-7 | TRBV5-6 | NA | NA | CASSFGDYEQYF | TGTGCCAGCAGCTTCGGTGATTACGAGCAGTACTTC
TRBJ2-3 | TRBV5-4 | NA | NA | CASSLYRADTQYF | TGTGCCAGCAGCTTGTACAGGGCAGATACGCAGTATTTT
TRBJ2-1 | TRBV30 | NA | NA | CAWSAYTPSSYNEQFF | TGTGCCTGGAGTGCTTATACCCCGAGCTCCTACAATGAGCAGTTCTTC
TRBJ1-2 | TRBV5-4 | NA | TRBD1 | CASSRGQGSYGYTF | TGTGCCAGCAGCCGTGGACAGGGCAGCTATGGCTACACCTTC
TRBJ1-1 | TRBV15 | NA | NA | CATSGRDISSTEAFF | TGTGCCACCAGCGGAAGGGACATTAGTAGCACTGAAGCTTTCTTT
TRBJ1-1 | TRBV18 | NA | TRBD1 | CASSEGQGAGTEAFF | TGTGCCAGCTCAGAAGGACAGGGGGCGGGCACTGAAGCTTTCTTT
TRBJ1-2 | TRBV28 | NA | NA | CASSPPGGYGYTF | TGTGCCAGCAGTCCCCCTGGAGGGTATGGCTACACCTTC
TRBJ2-1 | TRBV27 | NA | TRBD2 | CASSTVSSGGVNEQFF | TGTGCCAGCAGTACGGTGTCTAGCGGGGGGGTCAATGAGCAGTTCTTC
TRBJ1-1 | TRBV7-9 | NA | NA | CASSLEGSRKAFF | TGTGCCAGCAGCTTAGAAGGGAGTCGGAAGGCTTTCTTT
TRBJ1-2 | TRBV28 | NA | TRBD1 | CASTDRAQGYTF | TGTGCCAGCACCGACAGGGCCCAAGGCTACACCTTC
TRBJ2-3 | TRBV2 | NA | NA | CASRRHPSTDTQYF | TGTGCCAGCAGGAGACATCCTAGCACAGATACGCAGTATTTT
TRBJ1-1 | TRBV18 | NA | NA | CASSPILHTEAFF | TGTGCCAGCTCACCAATCCTCCACACTGAAGCTTTCTTT
TRBJ1-2 | TRBV30 | NA | NA | CAWSGSAGNGYTF | TGTGCCTGGAGCGGGTCAGCGGGGAATGGCTACACCTTC